Given below is one TCR beta chain in context. The entry originates in a study of blood T cell repertoires in COVID-19. Turning to the study itself: PBMCs, B-cell-depleted T cells, or T cells provided the cDNA or gDNA that made up the material.

Original analysis: For nucleated cells, counts were estimated from reference gene primer amplification. Clones were sequenced by immunoSEQ multiplex PCR, and TCRdb holds only the in-frame ones, with some missing. That table is the source of V, J and clone size, and D and trimming were worked out from the DNA. The data hold 120,000 or so clones, with around nine tenths observed a single time. The CDR3 is made up of 15 amino acids. The V end was cut by 4 bases, the J end by 3 bases, with 13 bases between. Germline CDR1 reads KGHSH; CDR2 reads LQKENI. The sequencing input was peripheral blood. This TCR was recovered from a woman aged 45-65 years with acute or convalescent COVID-19. This sequence joins TRBV18 and TRBJ1-5, with a tentative D call TRBD1 (6 bases). The CDR3, as DNA: TGTGCCAGCTCACTACAGGGAGGGCTCAATCAGCCCCAGCATTTT. Encoded protein: CASSLQGGLNQPQHF.